The TCR beta chain described here comes from a study of T cells in Graves' hyperthyroidism and ophthalmopathy (dated by TCRdb to the late 2010s). Regarding the research as a whole: Peripheral blood was collected at initial diagnosis, before any treatment. To identify distinguishing TCR V-J signatures, a discovery cohort of 90 to 100 patients was used, comprising 40 to 45 with Graves' ophthalmopathy and around 57 with stable Graves' hyperthyroidism. Prospective prediction of ophthalmopathy was tested in an independent validation cohort consisting of roughly 20 hyperthyroidism patients and approximately 16 patients who later progressed to ophthalmopathy. The roughly 100 discovery patients were randomly divided into training and test sets at a 7:3 ratio. Thyroid tissue and blood T-cell repertoires from about 6 Graves' hyperthyroidism patients were also compared in the study. Following sampling, methimazole starting at 30 mg daily was given to hyperthyroidism patients, and high-dose intravenous methylprednisolone was given to ophthalmopathy patients. TCR Vbeta CDR3 sequencing of some 140 peripheral blood samples (roughly 43 ophthalmopathy, 75 hyperthyroidism and some 17 progressor patients) is reported in the paper.

Cut back by 5 bases and 7 bases, the V and J ends lie 23 bases apart. Looking up the germline V gene yields CDR1 SGHTA and CDR2 FQGNSA. Measured from the cysteine to the phenylalanine, the CDR3 is 16 residues long. CDR3 DNA only is kept here, 48 bases in frame from base 1. Moderately to severely active disease, a Clinical Activity Score of at least 3, a NOSPECS grade of at least 4, and a duration under 3 months were present in ophthalmopathy patients. The study excluded patients with uncontrolled infections, other autoimmune diseases, pregnancy or lactation. Diagnoses were established on the basis of clinical symptoms, serum thyroxine and TRAb, thyroid ultrasound, and orbital computed tomography. PBMCs were separated from 10 ml of fresh peripheral blood using Ficoll-Paque density gradient centrifugation. Total RNA was extracted using Trizol reagent, and RNA quality was assessed on an Agilent 2100 Bioanalyzer.

What the research found in general, with its limitations: Blood samples also contained most of the expanded thyroid clonotypes (frequency above 0.001), which suggests that blood repertoires may reflect thyroid immune responses. In validation, the model predicted progression to ophthalmopathy with 55% to 71% sensitivity and 72% to 75% specificity, a median of 6.5 months before onset. A 13 V-J signature model separated ophthalmopathy from stable hyperthyroidism, with approximately 87% sensitivity and 81% to 82% specificity in cross-validation and 80%/75% in testing. Sample size was not statistically predetermined, and blinding of investigators to group allocation was not performed.

This clonotype was observed at least ten times. The antigen it recognizes is unknown. Within one base of it there is no much larger clone, and no base qualities were kept. TCR beta CDR3 regions were amplified from RNA transcripts. The TCR CDR3 was subjected to a first round of RT-PCR using the HTBI primer set and the Qiagen OneStep RT-PCR kit. A second multiplex PCR round built the libraries, followed by size selection and purification. Sequencing of the libraries was done on an Illumina HiSeq2000 using paired-end 100 bp reads. Per the authors' processing: Raw data were processed with SOAPnuke, discarding reads with adapters, uncalled bases, mean Phred below 15, or no exact constant-primer or identifier match. COPE v1.2.5 was used to merge high-quality paired reads, and clonotypes were defined as unique nucleotide sequences. MiTCR v1.1 was used to align the clonotypes against IMGT TRBV, TRBD and TRBJ reference segments. Analysis was restricted to V-J combinations with a frequency above 0.0001, which covered roughly 99% of repertoires. The TCS score was defined as F50 (clonal expansion) divided by E x V (chaos), with BLOSUM62-based TCRdist calculated between CDR3 peptides within each V-J. Welch's t-statistics and random forest reduced 450 to 600 V-J features to some 14, which were used in a naive Bayes classifier (R e1071). The raw public reads went through TCRdb reprocessing: fastp at Q25, MiXCR clone calling, in-frame beta chains kept. Each entry is one CDR3 protein sequence, shown with its most common DNA and genes. It is TCRdb's table, rather than the study itself, that gives the V and J calls and clone size. The sample table lists approximately 350,000 distinct CDR3 sequences, around 15% of them with a count of one. Of the sample, around 20% is held by the ten largest clones.

The chain was built from TRBV7-2 and TRBJ1-1; TRBD1 is perhaps the D gene, given 6 matching bases. The TCR comes from a woman aged 55-70 years with Graves' ophthalmopathy. Material for sequencing was blood. Read as DNA, the sequence is TGTGCCAGCAGCCGTGGAGGGGGTTTAATCCTACATGAAGCTTTCTTT. Translated, it gives CASSRGGGLILHEAFF.